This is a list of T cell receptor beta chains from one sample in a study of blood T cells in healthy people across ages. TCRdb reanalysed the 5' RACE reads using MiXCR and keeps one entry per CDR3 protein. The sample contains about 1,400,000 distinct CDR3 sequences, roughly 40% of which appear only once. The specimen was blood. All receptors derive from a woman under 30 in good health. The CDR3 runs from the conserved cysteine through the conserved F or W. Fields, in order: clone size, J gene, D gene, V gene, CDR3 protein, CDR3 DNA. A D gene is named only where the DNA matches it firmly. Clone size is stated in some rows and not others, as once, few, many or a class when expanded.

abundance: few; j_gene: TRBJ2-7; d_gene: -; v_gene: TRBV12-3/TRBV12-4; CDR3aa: CASSTLGALNEQYF; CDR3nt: TGTGCCAGCAGTACGTTGGGGGCCCTTAACGAGCAGTACTTC
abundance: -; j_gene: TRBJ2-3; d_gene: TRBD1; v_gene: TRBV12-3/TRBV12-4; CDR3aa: CTSSFWTGWGDTQYF; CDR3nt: TGTACCAGCAGTTTTTGGACAGGGTGGGGAGATACGCAGTATTTT
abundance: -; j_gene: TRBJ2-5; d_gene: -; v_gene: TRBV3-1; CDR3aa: CASSQGRHQETQYF; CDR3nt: TGTGCCAGCAGCCAGGGACGGCACCAAGAGACCCAGTACTTC
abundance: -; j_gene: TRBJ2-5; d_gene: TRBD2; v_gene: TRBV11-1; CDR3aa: CASSTGLAGLSRETQYF; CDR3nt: TGTGCCAGCAGTACTGGACTAGCGGGGTTATCACGGGAGACCCAGTACTTC
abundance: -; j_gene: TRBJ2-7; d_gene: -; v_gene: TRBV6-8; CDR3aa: CASSSSEGVAYEQYF; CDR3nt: TGTGCCAGCTCAAGTTCGGAAGGGGTCGCCTACGAGCAGTACTTC
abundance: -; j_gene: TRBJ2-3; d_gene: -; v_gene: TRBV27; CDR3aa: CASSLGGVAGSQYF; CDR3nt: TGTGCCAGCAGTTTAGGAGGGGTTGCGGGGTCACAGTATTTT
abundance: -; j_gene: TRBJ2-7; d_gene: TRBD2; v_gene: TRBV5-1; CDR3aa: CASSAGLAGVLYEQYF; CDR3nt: TGCGCCAGCAGCGCGGGACTAGCGGGAGTTTTGTACGAGCAGTACTTC
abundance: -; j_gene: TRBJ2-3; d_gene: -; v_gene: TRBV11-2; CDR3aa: CASSRGHQDTQYF; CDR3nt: TGTGCCAGCAGCCGGGGCCACCAGGATACGCAGTATTTT
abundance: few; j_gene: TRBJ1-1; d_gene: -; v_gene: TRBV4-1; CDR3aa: CASSQGGRGGMNTEAFF; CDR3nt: TGCGCCAGCAGCCAAGGAGGCAGGGGAGGAATGAACACTGAAGCTTTCTTT
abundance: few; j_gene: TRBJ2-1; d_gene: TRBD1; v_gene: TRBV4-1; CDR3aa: CASGRTGADNEQFF; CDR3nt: TGCGCCAGCGGAAGGACAGGGGCGGACAATGAGCAGTTCTTC
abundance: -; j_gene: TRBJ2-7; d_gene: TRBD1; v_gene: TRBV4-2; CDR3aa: CASSPGQGEAYEQYF; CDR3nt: TGTGCCAGCAGCCCGGGACAGGGAGAGGCCTACGAGCAGTACTTC
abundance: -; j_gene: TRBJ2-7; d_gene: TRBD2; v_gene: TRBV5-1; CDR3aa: CASSFGSGGATDYEQYF; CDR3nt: TGCGCCAGCAGCTTCGGTAGCGGGGGGGCAACGGACTACGAGCAGTACTTC
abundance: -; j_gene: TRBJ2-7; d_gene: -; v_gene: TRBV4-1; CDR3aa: CASSRESLGYEQYF; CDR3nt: TGCGCCAGCAGCCGAGAATCCCTCGGATACGAGCAGTACTTC
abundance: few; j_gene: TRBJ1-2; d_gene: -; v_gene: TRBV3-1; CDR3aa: CASSQITHRDGYGYTF; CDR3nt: TGTGCCAGCAGCCAAATCACTCACCGGGACGGCTATGGCTACACCTTC
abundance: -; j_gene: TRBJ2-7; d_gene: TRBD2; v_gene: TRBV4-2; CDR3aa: CASSQGRGGDEQYF; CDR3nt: TGTGCCAGCAGCCAAGGTCGGGGGGGTGACGAGCAGTACTTC
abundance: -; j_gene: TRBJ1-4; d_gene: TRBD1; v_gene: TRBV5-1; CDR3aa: CASSLRQGQNELFF; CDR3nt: TGCGCCAGCAGCTTGAGACAGGGACAGAACGAACTGTTTTTT
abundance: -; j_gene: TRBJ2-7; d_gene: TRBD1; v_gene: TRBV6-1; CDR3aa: CASSGPETGAYEQYF; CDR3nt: TGTGCCAGCAGTGGTCCGGAGACAGGGGCCTACGAGCAGTACTTC
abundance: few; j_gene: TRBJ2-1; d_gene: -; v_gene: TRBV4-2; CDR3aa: CASSQEQRGGSVNEQFF; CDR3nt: TGTGCCAGCAGCCAAGAACAAAGGGGGGGGAGTGTCAATGAGCAGTTCTTC
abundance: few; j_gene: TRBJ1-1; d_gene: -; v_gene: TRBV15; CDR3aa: CATSRDRGRNTEAFF; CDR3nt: TGTGCCACCAGCAGAGACAGGGGAAGGAACACTGAAGCTTTCTTT
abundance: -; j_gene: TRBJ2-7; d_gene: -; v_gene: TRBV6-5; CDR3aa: CASSLKGQSRTYEQYF; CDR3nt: TGTGCCAGCAGTCTCAAAGGACAGAGCCGGACCTACGAGCAGTACTTC
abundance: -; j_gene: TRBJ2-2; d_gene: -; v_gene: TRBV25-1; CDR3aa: CASSEFEGGRELFF; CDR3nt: TGTGCCAGCAGTGAATTCGAGGGGGGCAGGGAGCTGTTTTTT
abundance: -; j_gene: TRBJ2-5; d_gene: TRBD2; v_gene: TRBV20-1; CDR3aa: CSAGSGRAGTQYF; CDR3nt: TGCAGTGCTGGTAGCGGGAGGGCCGGAACCCAGTACTTC
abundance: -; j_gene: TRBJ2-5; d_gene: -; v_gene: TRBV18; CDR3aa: CVSSPRKETQYF; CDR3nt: TGTGTCAGCTCACCTAGAAAAGAGACCCAGTACTTC
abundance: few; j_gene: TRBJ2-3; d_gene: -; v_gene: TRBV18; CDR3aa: CASSPPRGEGTDTQYF; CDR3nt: TGTGCCAGCTCACCACCGCGGGGAGAAGGCACAGATACGCAGTATTTT
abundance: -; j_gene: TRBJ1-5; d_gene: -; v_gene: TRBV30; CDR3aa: CAWSVQRGRNQPQHF; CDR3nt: TGTGCCTGGAGTGTACAGCGGGGGCGCAATCAGCCCCAGCATTTT
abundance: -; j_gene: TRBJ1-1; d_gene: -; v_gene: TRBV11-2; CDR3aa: CASSLVSGGYTEAFF; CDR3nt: TGTGCCAGCAGCTTAGTGTCTGGGGGTTACACTGAAGCTTTCTTT
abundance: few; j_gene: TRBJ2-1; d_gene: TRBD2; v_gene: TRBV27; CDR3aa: CASSFGTSGLPGRSATEQFF; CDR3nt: TGTGCCAGCAGTTTCGGGACTAGCGGTCTGCCAGGGCGTTCCGCGACTGAGCAGTTCTTC
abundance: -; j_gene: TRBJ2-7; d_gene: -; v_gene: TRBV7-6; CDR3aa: CASSPYDGYEQYF; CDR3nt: TGTGCCAGCAGCCCATACGACGGGTACGAGCAGTACTTC
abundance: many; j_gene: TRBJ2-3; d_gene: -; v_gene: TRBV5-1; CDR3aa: CASSSRGADTQYF; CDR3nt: TGCGCCAGCAGCTCCCGAGGGGCAGATACGCAGTATTTT
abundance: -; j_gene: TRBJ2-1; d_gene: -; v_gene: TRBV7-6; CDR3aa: CASSLSVSSSYNEQFF; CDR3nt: TGTGCCAGCAGCTTATCGGTGTCGAGCTCCTACAATGAGCAGTTCTTC
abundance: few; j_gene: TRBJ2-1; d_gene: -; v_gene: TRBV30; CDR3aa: CAWSQHSSYNEQFF; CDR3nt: TGTGCCTGGAGTCAACACAGCTCCTACAATGAGCAGTTCTTC
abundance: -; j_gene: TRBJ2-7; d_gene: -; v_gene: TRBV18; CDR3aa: CASSPLLVDEQYF; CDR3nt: TGTGCCAGCTCACCACTTTTGGTGGACGAGCAGTACTTC
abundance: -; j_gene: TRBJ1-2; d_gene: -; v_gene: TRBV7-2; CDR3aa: CASSLGARDYGYTF; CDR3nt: TGTGCCAGCAGCTTAGGAGCCAGGGACTATGGCTACACCTTC
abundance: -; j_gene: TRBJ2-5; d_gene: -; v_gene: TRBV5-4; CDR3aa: CASSSRVGVAETQYF; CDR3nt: TGTGCCAGCAGCTCACGAGTTGGTGTAGCGGAGACCCAGTACTTC
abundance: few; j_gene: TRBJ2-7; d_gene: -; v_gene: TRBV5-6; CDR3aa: CASSLVDYHYEQYF; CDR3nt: TGTGCCAGCAGCTTGGTGGACTACCACTACGAGCAGTACTTC
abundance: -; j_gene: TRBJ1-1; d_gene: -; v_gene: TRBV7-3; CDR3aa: CASSLSGDVGTEAFF; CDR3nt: TGTGCCAGCAGCTTATCTGGGGATGTTGGCACTGAAGCTTTCTTT
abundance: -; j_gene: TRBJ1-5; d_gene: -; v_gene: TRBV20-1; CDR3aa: CSARDPRVGNQPQHF; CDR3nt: TGCAGTGCTAGAGATCCCAGGGTTGGCAATCAGCCCCAGCATTTT
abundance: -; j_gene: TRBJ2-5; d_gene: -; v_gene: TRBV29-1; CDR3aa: CSVRGGARETQYF; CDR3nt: TGCAGCGTTCGAGGGGGGGCTCGTGAGACCCAGTACTTC
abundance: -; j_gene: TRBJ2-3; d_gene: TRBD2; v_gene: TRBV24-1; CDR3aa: CATSETGRAGVDTQYF; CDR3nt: TGTGCCACCAGTGAGACCGGGAGGGCCGGAGTAGATACGCAGTATTTT
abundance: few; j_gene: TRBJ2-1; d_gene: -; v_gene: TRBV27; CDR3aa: CASSSVISYNEQFF; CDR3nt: TGTGCCAGCAGTTCAGTGATCTCCTACAATGAGCAGTTCTTC
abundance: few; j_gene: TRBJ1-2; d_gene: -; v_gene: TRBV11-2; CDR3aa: CASSLDRGDYYGYTF; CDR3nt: TGTGCCAGCAGCTTGGACCGTGGGGACTACTATGGCTACACCTTC
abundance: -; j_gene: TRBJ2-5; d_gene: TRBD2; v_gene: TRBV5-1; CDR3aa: CASSLEHGRAGGETQYF; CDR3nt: TGCGCCAGCAGCTTGGAACATGGACGAGCGGGAGGGGAGACCCAGTACTTC
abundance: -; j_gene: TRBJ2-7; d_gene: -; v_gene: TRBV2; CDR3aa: CASTKAGTYFWGRDLGGCEQYF; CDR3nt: TGTGCCAGCACCAAGGCGGGGACGTACTTCTGGGGACGCGATCTGGGGGGTTGCGAGCAGTACTTC
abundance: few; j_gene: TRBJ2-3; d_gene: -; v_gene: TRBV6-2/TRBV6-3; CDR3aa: CASPLGIEKQYF; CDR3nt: TGTGCCAGTCCATTGGGGATCGAGAAGCAGTATTTT
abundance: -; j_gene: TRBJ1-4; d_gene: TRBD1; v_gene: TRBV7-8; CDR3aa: CASSSGQKHEKLFF; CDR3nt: TGTGCCAGCAGCTCGGGACAGAAACATGAAAAACTGTTTTTT
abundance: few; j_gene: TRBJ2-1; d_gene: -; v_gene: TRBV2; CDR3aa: CASREGNEQFF; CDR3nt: TGTGCCAGCAGGGAGGGCAATGAGCAGTTCTTC
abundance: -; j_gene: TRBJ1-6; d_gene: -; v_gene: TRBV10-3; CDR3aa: CAISREAGTYNSPLHF; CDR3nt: TGTGCCATCAGCAGAGAAGCCGGGACCTATAATTCACCCCTCCACTTT
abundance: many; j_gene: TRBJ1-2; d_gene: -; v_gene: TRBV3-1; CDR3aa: CASSQGLTGYTF; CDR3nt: TGTGCCAGCAGCCAAGGGCTTACCGGCTACACCTTC
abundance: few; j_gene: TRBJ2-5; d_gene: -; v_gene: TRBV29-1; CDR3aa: CSVGRANGTQYF; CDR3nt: TGCAGCGTTGGCAGGGCAAATGGGACCCAGTACTTC
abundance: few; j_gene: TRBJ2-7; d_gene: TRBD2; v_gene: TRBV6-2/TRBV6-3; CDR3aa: CASNLRAGISYEQYF; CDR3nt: TGTGCCAGCAATTTGAGAGCGGGGATCTCCTACGAGCAGTACTTC
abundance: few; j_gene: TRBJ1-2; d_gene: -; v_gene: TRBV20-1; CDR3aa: CSAPGRGLGYGYTF; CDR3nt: TGCAGTGCCCCCGGCCGGGGTCTGGGCTATGGCTACACCTTC
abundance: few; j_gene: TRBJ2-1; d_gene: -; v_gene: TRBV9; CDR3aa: CASSDHGRDEQFF; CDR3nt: TGTGCCAGCAGCGATCACGGGCGGGATGAGCAGTTCTTC
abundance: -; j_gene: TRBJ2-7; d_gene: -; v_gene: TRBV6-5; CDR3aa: CASSYYVGAFEQYF; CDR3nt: TGTGCCAGCAGTTACTATGTAGGTGCGTTCGAGCAGTACTTC
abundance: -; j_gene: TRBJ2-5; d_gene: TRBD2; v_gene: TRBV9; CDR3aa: CASSAGLAGPETQYF; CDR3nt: TGTGCCAGCAGCGCGGGACTAGCGGGGCCAGAGACCCAGTACTTC
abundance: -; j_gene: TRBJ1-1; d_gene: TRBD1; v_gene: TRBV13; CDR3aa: CASLGDRETFF; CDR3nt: TGTGCCAGCCTTGGAGACAGGGAAACTTTCTTT
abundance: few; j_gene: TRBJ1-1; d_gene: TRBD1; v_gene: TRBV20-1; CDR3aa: CTSPGQLNTEAFF; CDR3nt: TGCACCTCCCCGGGACAGCTTAACACTGAAGCTTTCTTT
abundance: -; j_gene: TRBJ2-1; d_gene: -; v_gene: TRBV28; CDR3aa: CASSRFPGPNNEQFF; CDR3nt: TGTGCCAGCAGTCGTTTCCCCGGACCTAACAATGAGCAGTTCTTC
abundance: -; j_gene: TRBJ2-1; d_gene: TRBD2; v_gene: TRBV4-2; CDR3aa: CASSQSSSGVANEQFF; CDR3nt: TGTGCCAGCAGCCAAAGCTCTAGCGGGGTAGCGAATGAGCAGTTCTTC
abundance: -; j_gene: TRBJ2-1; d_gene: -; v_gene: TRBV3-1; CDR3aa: CASSRAGQYNEQFF; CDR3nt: TGTGCCAGCAGCCGGGCGGGGCAGTACAATGAGCAGTTCTTC